What follows are 32 T cell receptor beta chains derived from one specimen sequenced in a study of blood T cell repertoires in COVID-19. The data were produced by immunoSEQ multiplex PCR, yet TCRdb's version contains in-frame clones alone and is incomplete. The repertoire includes 70,000 to 80,000 clones, about 81% of them detected once, and around 13% sits in the top ten. The material sequenced was peripheral blood. These receptors were taken from a woman aged 80 or older with acute or convalescent COVID-19.

This clone was observed a few times. This chain connects TRBV6-4 to TRBJ1-5; D gene ambiguous. V was trimmed by 5 bases and J by 5 bases, leaving 4 bases between them. Germline values: CDR1 MRHNA, CDR2 SNTAGT. The CDR3 consists of 11 residues. CDR3 DNA: TGTGCCAGCAGTCTTCATCAGCCCCAGCATTTT. It yields the protein CASSLHQPQHF.

This chain connects TRBV7-9 to TRBJ1-1, with 11 bases matching TRBD1. CDR1 is SEHNR and CDR2 is FQNEAQ in the germline V gene (reference sequence). With 1 base clipped from V and 5 bases from J, the junction kept 0 bases outside the gene matches. CDR3 length: 14 residues. The CDR3 DNA sequence: TGTGCCAGCAGCTTAGGGGACAGGGGGACTGAAGCTTTCTTT. Protein product: CASSLGDRGTEAFF. Full variable domain (outside the CDR3, taken from reference TRBV7-9 and TRBJ1-1): DTGVSQNPRHKITKRGQNVTFRCDPISEHNRLYWYRQTLGQGPEFLTYFQNEAQLEKSRLLSDRFSAERPKGSFSTLEIQRTEQGDSAMYLCASSLGDRGTEAFFGQGTRLTVV.

The chain recombines TRBV19 with TRBJ2-1, with D tentatively TRBD2 (6 bases). The CDR3 extends over 15 amino acids. Per the germline V gene, CDR1 is LNHDA and CDR2 is SQIVND (reference sequence). The ends were cut back, 2 bases at V and 10 bases at J, with 18 bases in the middle. The CDR3 region is CASSIRSSVWLEQFF. CDR3 sequence (DNA): TGTGCCAGTAGTATAAGGTCTAGCGTTTGGTTAGAGCAGTTCTTC. Drawing the rest from reference TRBV19 and TRBJ2-1, the complete variable domain is DGGITQSPKYLFRKEGQNVTLSCEQNLNHDAMYWYRQDPGQGLRLIYYSQIVNDFQKGDIAEGYSVSREKKESFPLTVTSAQKNPTAFYLCASSIRSSVWLEQFFGPGTRLTVL.

CDR3 DNA sequence: TGTGCCAGTAGTATTAACACGCTGAACACTGAAGCTTTCTTT. Translation gives CASSINTLNTEAFF. The chain combines TRBV19 with TRBJ1-1; no clear D. Trimming removed 3 bases from V and 0 bases from J, with 8 bases in between. The germline gives CDR1 LNHDA, CDR2 SQIVND (reference sequence). The CDR3 covers 14 residues.

The V and J genes are TRBV7-6 and TRBJ2-2; D possibly corresponds to TRBD1 (6 bases). The CDR3 length is 18 residues. V was pared by 3 bases and J by 1 base, with 18 bases between. Germline-derived CDR1 and CDR2 are SGHVS and FNYEAQ. CDR3 protein: CASSLRPPGGGNTGELFF. Written as DNA, the CDR3 is TGTGCCAGCAGCTTGAGACCACCTGGGGGCGGGAACACCGGGGAGCTGTTTTTT.

The chain recombines TRBV24-1 with TRBJ1-2; the D is unclear. The germline gives CDR1 KGHDR, CDR2 SFDVKD. The V end lost 4 bases, the J end lost 0 bases, and 5 bases lay between the germline ends. This CDR3 contains 13 residues. The CDR3 loop reads CATSDIANYGYTF. The CDR3 bases are TGTGCCACCAGTGACATAGCTAACTATGGCTACACCTTC.

This clone was counted a few times. A much larger clone lies one base from this, so it may be a read error. The sample has other DNA sequences that encode this CDR3 too. V gene TRBV24-1 combines with J gene TRBJ1-5; D call uncertain. CDR1 KGHDR and CDR2 SFDVKD come from the germline V gene. Trimming removed 0 bases from V and 4 bases from J, with 6 bases in between. The CDR3 consists of 14 residues. The CDR3 here is CATSDLSGNQPQHF. The CDR3 DNA is TGTGCCACCAGTGATTTGTCGGGGAATCAGCCCCAGCATTTT.

V gene TRBV5-6 combines with J gene TRBJ1-5; the match to TRBD1 covers 8 bases. V was pared by 1 base and J by 0 bases, with 0 bases of the junction left unmatched. Per the germline V gene, CDR1 is SGHDT and CDR2 is YYEEEE. The CDR3 spans 15 residues. This CDR3 reads CASSLTGGSNQPQHF. The CDR3 nucleotides read TGTGCCAGCAGCTTGACAGGGGGTAGCAATCAGCCCCAGCATTTT.

This chain links TRBV10-1 with TRBJ2-7, with TRBD2 matching over 8 bases. Per germline, CDR1 WNHNN and CDR2 SYGVQD (reference sequence). The CDR3 totals 14 residues. V was clipped by 5 bases and J by 3 bases; unmatched bases: 6. This chain's CDR3 is CASSSGSRGYEQYF. CDR3 sequence (DNA): TGCGCCAGCAGTAGCGGGAGCCGGGGCTACGAGCAGTACTTC.

V usage is TRBV3-1 (or the pseudogene TRBV3-2) and J usage is TRBJ2-5, with 7 nucleotides matching TRBD2. The V and J ends lost 4 bases and 2 bases, in that order; junction bases with no gene match: 4. The CDR3 runs 14 residues. The germline V gene encodes CDR1 LGHDT and CDR2 YNNKEL (reference sequence). For the CDR3, the DNA is TGTGCCAGCAGCCGTCTGGGAGGGCAAGAGACCCAGTACTTC. This translates into CASSRLGGQETQYF.

The gene calls are TRBV25-1 and TRBJ1-4; D remains ambiguous. Trimming stripped 2 bases from V and 7 bases from J, with 17 bases between. Germline-derived CDR1 and CDR2 are MGHDK and SYGVNS. The CDR3 runs 16 residues. In DNA form, the CDR3 reads TGTGCCAGCAGTGAAGGGGAGGTTCGAATTGTTGAAAAACTGTTTTTT. It is translated as CASSEGEVRIVEKLFF.

The J gene is TRBJ2-1, the V gene TRBV19; 10 bases line up with TRBD1. CDR1 and CDR2 (germline): LNHDA, SQIVND (reference sequence). V trimming: 7 bases; J trimming: 5 bases; junction bases outside the gene matches: 14. There are 17 residues in the CDR3. The CDR3 DNA follows: TGTGCCAGTACCGACAATGTCGGGACAGGGGTGAACAATGAGCAGTTCTTC. Translating gives CASTDNVGTGVNNEQFF.

The V and J genes are TRBV9 and TRBJ2-7; 8 positions match TRBD1. The germline V gene has CDR1 SGDLS and CDR2 YYNGEE. This CDR3 is built from 11 residues. V lost 3 bases to trimming and J lost 9 bases; unmatched junction nucleotides: 2. This CDR3 reads CASSDGTGQYF. CDR3 in DNA: TGTGCCAGCAGCGATGGGACAGGGCAGTACTTC.

The chain carries TRBV3-1 (or the pseudogene TRBV3-2) and TRBJ2-4; 9 positions match TRBD1. The CDR3 has 15 amino acids. The junction had 4 bases not matched to a gene; V was cut back by 3 bases and J by 4 bases. CDR1 is LGHDT, CDR2 YNNKEL, per germline (reference sequence). In DNA form, the CDR3 reads TGTGCCAGCAGCCACGGGACAGGGAAGAAAAACATTCAGTACTTC. Translating gives CASSHGTGKKNIQYF.

Regarding this clone: Relative to the germline gene, one junction end is altered; a read error may explain this. The J gene is TRBJ2-7, the V gene TRBV6-5; the D gene is possibly TRBD1 (6 bases). This CDR3 has 15 amino acids. In germline, CDR1 is MNHEY, CDR2 SVGAGI. CDR3 region: CASSPGHLLGLGQNF. The CDR3 DNA is TGTGCCAGCAGTCCGGGACACCTACTAGGCCTAGGGCAGAACTTC.

J is TRBJ1-5 and V is TRBV5-1, with a tentative D call TRBD1 (5 bases). V gave up 4 bases and J gave up 2 bases, with 7 bases separating them. CDR1 is SGHRS and CDR2 is YFSETQ in the germline V gene. The CDR3 runs 13 residues. DNA of the CDR3: TGCGCCAGCAGCGAAGGGGGCAATCAGCCCCAGCATTTT. Amino acids: CASSEGGNQPQHF.

The V gene is TRBV2, the J gene TRBJ1-2; weak D call: TRBD1 (6 bases). V was shortened by 8 bases and J by 5 bases, with 18 bases between the two germline ends. This CDR3 has 14 amino acids. Germline V gene data show CDR1 as SNHLY and CDR2 as FYNNEI. CDR3 in amino acids: CASFTGQLLYGYTF. The DNA of the CDR3 is TGTGCCAGCTTCACTGGACAGCTTCTTTATGGCTACACCTTC.

The chain employs TRBV4-3 and TRBJ2-1; D gene uncertain. CDR3 size: 16 residues. The germline CDR1 and CDR2 sequences are LGHNA and YSLEER. Trimming removed 0 bases at V and 2 bases at J, with 11 bases between. The CDR3 reads CASSQEVAPAYNEQFF. CDR3 sequence (DNA): TGCGCCAGCAGCCAAGAAGTAGCCCCCGCCTACAATGAGCAGTTCTTC.

The chain couples TRBV19 to TRBJ2-1; 10 bases align to TRBD2. The V gene end was trimmed by 10 bases and the J gene end by 9 bases; junction bases not matched to a gene: 12. The germline gives CDR1 LNHDA, CDR2 SQIVND (reference sequence). There are 14 residues in the CDR3. The CDR3 sequence: CATRGKAGGAEQFF. CDR3 DNA: TGTGCCACCAGGGGAAAAGCGGGAGGGGCTGAGCAGTTCTTC.

The chain uses TRBV6-5 and TRBJ1-5; 8 bases agree with TRBD1. Germline V CDR1 and CDR2: MNHEY, SVGAGI. V lost 4 bases and J lost 5; bases outside the gene matches: 4. The CDR3 has 14 residues. The CDR3 region is CASSSDRGYQPQHF. The CDR3 DNA is TGTGCCAGCAGTTCAGACAGGGGTTATCAGCCCCAGCATTTT.

The chain employs TRBV11-2 and TRBJ2-1, with D possibly TRBD2 on 6 matching bases. Germline CDR1 and CDR2: SGHAT and FQNNGV. The CDR3 has 14 amino acids. V gave up 7 bases and J gave up 5 bases, with 15 bases separating them. Written as DNA, the CDR3 is TGTGCCAGCACCCCGGGGACTTCCAACAATGAGCAGTTCTTC. The encoded protein is CASTPGTSNNEQFF.

This clone was recorded only once. For the CDR3, the DNA is TGCGCCAGCAGCTTGGCGGCTAGCGGGAGGCAAGATACGCAGTATTTT. Translated, it gives CASSLAASGRQDTQYF. This chain uses TRBV5-1 with TRBJ2-3; 11 nucleotides match TRBD2. Germline V CDR1 and CDR2: SGHRS, YFSETQ. The CDR3 has 16 amino acids. V shed 0 bases, J shed 5 bases, and the junction held 5 bases outside the gene matches.

This clone was found once. In DNA, the CDR3 is TGTGCCAGTATCCCGACAGGTATGAACACTGAAGCTTTCTTT. This encodes CASIPTGMNTEAFF. The chain carries TRBV19 and TRBJ1-1, with D possibly being TRBD1 (6 bases). The V and J ends lost 7 bases and 0 bases respectively, with 12 bases between them. In germline, CDR1 is LNHDA, CDR2 SQIVND (reference sequence). The CDR3 is made up of 14 amino acids.

In this sample, this clone turned up a few times. The chain has TRBV19 and TRBJ1-4, with 7 bases fitting TRBD1. The CDR3 totals 13 residues. The germline V gene has CDR1 LNHDA and CDR2 SQIVND (reference sequence). Trimming cost V 6 bases and J 8 bases; bases outside gene matches: 6. This CDR3 reads CASSDRGGEKLFF. CDR3 sequence (DNA): TGTGCCAGTAGCGACCGAGGGGGCGAAAAACTGTTTTTT.

The V gene is TRBV5-6, the J gene TRBJ1-1, with TRBD1 as a possible D gene (5 bases). Germline V gives CDR1 SGHDT, CDR2 YYEEEE. Trimming cost V 0 bases and J 5 bases, with 11 bases left between them. There are 14 residues in the CDR3. The CDR3 loop is CASSLDWEGTEAFF. The CDR3 DNA reads TGTGCCAGCAGCTTGGATTGGGAGGGGACTGAAGCTTTCTTT.

The chain links TRBV5-1 to TRBJ2-7; 11 nucleotides match TRBD2. Germline assignment: CDR1 SGHRS and CDR2 YFSETQ. V trimming: 4 bases; J trimming: 0 bases; junction bases outside the gene matches: 12. This CDR3 has 18 residues. CDR3 coding DNA: TGCGCCAGCAGCAATAGCGGGAGGGCCGACTTTAGCTCCTACGAGCAGTACTTC. This translates into CASSNSGRADFSSYEQYF.

The V and J genes are TRBV28 and TRBJ2-7; 7 nucleotides match TRBD1. Per the germline V gene, CDR1 is MDHEN and CDR2 is SYDVKM. J was trimmed by 2 bases and V by 3 bases; bases with no gene match: 7. This CDR3 contains 15 residues. As DNA, the CDR3 is TGTGCCAGCAGTTTTGGCGCGACAGGGACCTACGAGCAGTACTTC. Translating it yields CASSFGATGTYEQYF.

The V and J genes are TRBV7-9 and TRBJ2-7; the match to TRBD1 covers 7 bases. Germline V lookup: CDR1 SEHNR, CDR2 FQNEAQ (reference sequence). Trimming cost V 3 bases and J 1 base; bases outside gene matches: 6. The CDR3 has 15 residues. CDR3: CASSLSGTASYEQYF. CDR3 DNA sequence: TGTGCCAGCAGCTTGTCCGGGACAGCTTCCTACGAGCAGTACTTC.

The chain recombines TRBV11-2 with TRBJ2-5, with D perhaps TRBD2 (5 bases). The CDR3 has 14 amino acids. V gave up 3 bases and J gave up 9 bases, with 17 bases separating them. Germline CDR1 SGHAT, CDR2 FQNNGV. Written as DNA, the CDR3 is TGTGCCAGCAGCTTGACTGGACTTCAGAGACCCCAGTACTTC. It yields the protein CASSLTGLQRPQYF.

The chain joins TRBV5-1 to TRBJ2-6; 9 positions agree with TRBD1. With V trimmed by 4 bases and J by 4 bases, 6 bases remained unmatched. Germline CDR1 SGHRS, CDR2 YFSETQ. The CDR3 has 16 residues. The CDR3 DNA sequence: TGCGCCAGCAGCAAACAACAGGGGGCAGGGGCCAACGTCCTGACTTTC. Its protein product is CASSKQQGAGANVLTF.

The V and J genes are TRBV9 and TRBJ2-7, with 9 bases that match TRBD1. There are 16 residues in the CDR3. Germline values: CDR1 SGDLS, CDR2 YYNGEE. J was trimmed by 6 bases and V by 3 bases; bases with no gene match: 13. The CDR3 loop is CASSEQPQGARTEQYF. The CDR3 DNA reads as TGTGCCAGCAGCGAACAACCACAGGGGGCGCGAACCGAGCAGTACTTC.

The chain recombines TRBV24-1 with TRBJ1-2; a weak D match, TRBD1 (6 bases). This CDR3 contains 14 residues. Deletions cut 5 bases from V and 8 bases from J, with 17 bases between. From germline, CDR1 is KGHDR and CDR2 SFDVKD. DNA for the CDR3: TGTGCCACCAGTGCCGAGGGCAGGGGCCTAGGCTACACCTTC. Residues: CATSAEGRGLGYTF.